Sequencing of this T cell receptor (beta chain) was carried out in a study of beta chain features in type 1 diabetes. At the level of the study: Healthy donors resembled patients in age, gender and cell yields.

CDR1 is SGHTA and CDR2 is FQGNSA in the germline V gene. The length of the CDR3 is 14 residues. V shed 4 bases, J shed 3 bases, and the junction held 4 bases outside the gene matches. Points from the study as a whole: The study found that naive, central memory and Treg TCRB repertoires appeared more similar in patients than in healthy donors.

This clone was counted only a few times. Its antigen is unknown. The investigators reverse transcribed all of the isolated RNA, so they sequenced expressed TCRB transcripts. The repertoire was sequenced with immunoSEQ multiplex PCR; TCRdb's copy has only in-frame clones and lacks some. The sample lists 300,000 to 400,000 clones; approximately 10% were seen once. The chain links TRBV7-2 to TRBJ2-7; TRBD2 matches at 9 bases. The sequence came from a woman aged 25 to 39 in good health. The source material was naive CD4+ T cells from blood. As DNA, the CDR3 is TGTGCCAGCAGCTATAGCGGGAGCCTCTACGAGCAGTACTTC. Its protein product is CASSYSGSLYEQYF.